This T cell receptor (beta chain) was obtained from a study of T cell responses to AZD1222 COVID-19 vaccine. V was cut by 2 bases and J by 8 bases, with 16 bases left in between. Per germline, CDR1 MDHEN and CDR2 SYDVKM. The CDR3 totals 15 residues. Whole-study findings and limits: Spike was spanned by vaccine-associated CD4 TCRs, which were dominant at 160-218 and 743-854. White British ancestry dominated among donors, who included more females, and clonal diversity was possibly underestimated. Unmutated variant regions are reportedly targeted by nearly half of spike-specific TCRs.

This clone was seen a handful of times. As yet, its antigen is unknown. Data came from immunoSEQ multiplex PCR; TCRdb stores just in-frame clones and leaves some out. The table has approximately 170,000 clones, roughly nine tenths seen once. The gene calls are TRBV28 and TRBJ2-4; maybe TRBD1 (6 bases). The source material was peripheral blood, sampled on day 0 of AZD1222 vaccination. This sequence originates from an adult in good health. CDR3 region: CASSLAGTPSDIQYF. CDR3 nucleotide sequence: TGTGCCAGCAGTTTAGCCGGGACACCGTCCGACATTCAGTACTTC.